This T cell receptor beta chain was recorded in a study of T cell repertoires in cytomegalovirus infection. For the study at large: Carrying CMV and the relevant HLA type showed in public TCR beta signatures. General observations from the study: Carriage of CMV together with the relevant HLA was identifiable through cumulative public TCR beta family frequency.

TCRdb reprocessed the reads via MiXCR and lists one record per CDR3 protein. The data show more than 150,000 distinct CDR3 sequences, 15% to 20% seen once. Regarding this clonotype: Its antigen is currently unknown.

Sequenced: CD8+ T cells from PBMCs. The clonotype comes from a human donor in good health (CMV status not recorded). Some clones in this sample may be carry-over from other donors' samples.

CDR3 coding DNA: TGTGCCAGCAGCACAGGGGGCTGGGAGACCCAGTACTTC. Translation: CASSTGGWETQYF. The chain uses TRBV6-6 and TRBJ2-5; TRBD1 matches at 9 bases. The CDR3 covers 13 residues. J was trimmed by 5 bases and V by 6 bases; bases with no gene match: 4. Looked up from germline, CDR1 is MNHNY and CDR2 is SVGAGI (reference sequence).